The rows below give T cell receptor beta chains drawn from one sample of a study of cytomegalovirus exposure and HLA in healthy donors. Here immunoSEQ multiplex PCR was the method, and the copy in TCRdb shows in-frame clones only, minus some. Here the sample table reports 31,000 or so clones. Sequenced sample: PBMCs. The source is a female donor in good health and CMV-seronegative. The CDR3 runs from the conserved cysteine through the conserved F or W. A D gene is named only where the DNA matches it firmly. The size field is filled for only some rows; it gives once, few, many or a size class.

TRBD2	16	TRBJ2-3	.	TRBV7-3	CASSLRAGEITDTQYF	TGTGCCAGCAGCTTACGCGCGGGGGAGATCACAGATACGCAGTATTTT
.	15	TRBJ1-5	.	TRBV4-3	CASSQDSGRDQPQHF	TGCGCCAGCAGCCAAGATTCAGGGAGGGATCAGCCCCAGCATTTT
.	14	TRBJ2-2	.	TRBV11-3	CASSPEGGTGELFF	TGTGCCAGCAGCCCGGAAGGGGGTACCGGGGAGCTGTTTTTT
TRBD2	15	TRBJ2-3	.	TRBV7-3	CASSLAGGPTDTQYF	TGTGCCAGCAGCTTAGCGGGGGGGCCCACAGATACGCAGTATTTT
.	13	TRBJ2-5	.	TRBV6-1	CASRAGAQETQYF	TGTGCCAGCAGGGCGGGGGCGCAAGAGACCCAGTACTTC
.	14	TRBJ2-7	.	TRBV30	CAWEWKGADYEQYF	TGTGCCTGGGAGTGGAAAGGGGCGGATTACGAGCAGTACTTC
.	12	TRBJ1-2	.	TRBV6-5	CASRGGGYGYTF	TGTGCCAGCAGGGGCGGAGGCTATGGCTACACCTTC
TRBD1	16	TRBJ2-3	.	TRBV28	CASSPPTGGTTDTQYF	TGTGCCAGCAGTCCTCCGACAGGGGGGACCACAGATACGCAGTATTTT
.	13	TRBJ2-5	.	TRBV2	CASSGTAQETQYF	TGTGCCAGCAGTGGGACAGCGCAAGAGACCCAGTACTTC
.	13	TRBJ2-3	.	TRBV10-1	CASSASRLDTQYF	TGCGCCAGCAGTGCCTCTAGGTTGGATACGCAGTATTTT
.	14	TRBJ2-5	.	TRBV5-6	CASSLSGMEETQYF	TGTGCCAGCAGCTTGTCCGGGATGGAAGAGACCCAGTACTTC
.	13	TRBJ2-7	.	TRBV29-1	CSVPTGGGYEQYF	TGCAGCGTACCTACAGGGGGGGGTTACGAGCAGTACTTC
TRBD1	14	TRBJ1-6	.	TRBV10-3	CAITRTGSSSPLHF	TGTGCCATCACCAGGACAGGGTCGAGTTCACCCCTCCACTTT
.	15	TRBJ1-2	.	TRBV9	CASSALVDRYYGYTF	TGTGCCAGCAGCGCCTTGGTGGACAGATACTATGGCTACACCTTC
.	14	TRBJ1-4	.	TRBV19	CASRPAVQRGKLFF	TGTGCCAGTAGACCCGCAGTTCAGAGAGGAAAACTGTTTTTT
TRBD2	15	TRBJ2-3	.	TRBV6-4	CASSDSNGGADTQYF	TGTGCCAGCAGTGACTCAAACGGGGGGGCAGATACGCAGTATTTT
TRBD2	16	TRBJ2-3	.	TRBV7-6	CASSRQASGYTDTQYF	TGTGCCAGCAGCCGACAGGCTAGCGGGTACACAGATACGCAGTATTTT
TRBD1	15	TRBJ2-7	.	TRBV9	CASSVAPGGTYEQYF	TGTGCCAGCAGCGTAGCACCAGGGGGTACCTACGAGCAGTACTTC
.	14	TRBJ2-3	.	TRBV11-2	CASSPGIRTDTQYF	TGTGCCAGCAGCCCCGGGATACGCACAGATACGCAGTATTTT
.	15	TRBJ2-7	.	TRBV28	CASSLPDTRSYEQYF	TGTGCCAGCAGTTTACCAGACACTCGCTCCTACGAGCAGTACTTC
TRBD1	16	TRBJ1-1	.	TRBV18	CASSFQQGAGKIEAFF	TGTGCCAGCTCATTTCAACAGGGGGCAGGGAAAATTGAAGCTTTCTTT
.	14	TRBJ2-7	.	TRBV7-6	CASSLVTGAYEQYF	TGTGCCAGCAGCTTAGTGACGGGGGCCTACGAGCAGTACTTC
TRBD1	15	TRBJ2-3	.	TRBV5-1	CASKGQGAPTDTQYF	TGCGCCAGCAAAGGACAGGGGGCGCCGACAGATACGCAGTATTTT
TRBD1	15	TRBJ1-1	medium-sized	TRBV7-9	CASSPGTGGKTEAFF	TGTGCCAGCAGCCCGGGGACAGGGGGGAAAACTGAAGCTTTCTTT
TRBD1	13	TRBJ2-7	.	TRBV7-9	CASQTGGLPEQYF	TGTGCCTCCCAGACAGGGGGACTCCCTGAGCAGTACTTC
.	12	TRBJ2-5	.	TRBV5-5	CASSSPRETQYF	TGTGCCAGCAGCTCCCCACGGGAGACCCAGTACTTC
TRBD2	16	TRBJ2-3	.	TRBV6-6	CASSRTSGGITDTQYF	TGTGCCAGCAGCAGGACTAGCGGGGGCATCACAGATACGCAGTATTTT
TRBD2	17	TRBJ2-5	.	TRBV28	CASSLPPTSGLKETQYF	TGTGCCAGCAGTTTACCTCCTACTAGCGGTCTAAAAGAGACCCAGTACTTC
TRBD2	17	TRBJ2-1	.	TRBV7-9	CASSFRGGGAAYNEQFF	TGTGCCAGCAGCTTTCGAGGCGGGGGGGCGGCCTACAATGAGCAGTTCTTC
TRBD1	12	TRBJ1-2	.	TRBV28	CATQGFDDGYTF	TGTGCCACACAGGGGTTTGACGATGGCTACACCTTC
TRBD1	17	TRBJ1-4	.	TRBV2	CASRTNRGGETNEKLFF	TGTGCCAGCAGGACGAACAGGGGAGGAGAAACTAATGAAAAACTGTTTTTT
TRBD1	16	TRBJ2-4	.	TRBV19	CASSIASGQAKNIQYF	TGTGCCAGTAGTATAGCCTCGGGACAGGCCAAAAACATTCAGTACTTC
.	10	TRBJ2-3	.	TRBV20-1	CSAIKNTQYF	TGCAGTGCTATAAAAAATACGCAGTATTTT
.	13	TRBJ1-1	.	TRBV5-1	CASSWTLNTEAFF	TGCGCCAGCAGCTGGACACTGAACACTGAAGCTTTCTTT
TRBD2	15	TRBJ2-1	.	TRBV4-3	CASSPYGGGNNEQFF	TGCGCCAGCAGCCCCTATGGGGGGGGGAACAATGAGCAGTTCTTC
.	14	TRBJ1-1	.	TRBV4-1	CASSQQGRNTEAFF	TGCGCCAGCAGCCAACAGGGTCGAAACACTGAAGCTTTCTTT